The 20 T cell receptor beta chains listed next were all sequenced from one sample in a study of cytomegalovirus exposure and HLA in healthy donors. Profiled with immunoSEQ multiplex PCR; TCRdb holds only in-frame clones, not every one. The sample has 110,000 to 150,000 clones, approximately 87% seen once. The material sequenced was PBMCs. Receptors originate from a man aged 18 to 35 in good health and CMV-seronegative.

The CDR3 protein is CASSLWGGAGGYGYTF. The CDR3 DNA is TGTGCCAGCAGTTTATGGGGCGGGGCGGGAGGCTATGGCTACACCTTC. The genes are TRBV27 and TRBJ1-2, with D possibly being TRBD1 (5 bases). V lost 1 base and J 4 bases, leaving 16 bases between the germline ends. The CDR3 is 16 amino acids. CDR1 is MNHEY, CDR2 SMNVEV, per germline (reference sequence).

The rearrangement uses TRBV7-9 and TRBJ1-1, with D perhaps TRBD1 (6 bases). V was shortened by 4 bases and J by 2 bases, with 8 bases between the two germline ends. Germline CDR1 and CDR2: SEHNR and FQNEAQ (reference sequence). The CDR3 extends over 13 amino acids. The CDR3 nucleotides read TGTGCCAGCAGCTCACAGGGAAACACTGAAGCTTTCTTT. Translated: CASSSQGNTEAFF.

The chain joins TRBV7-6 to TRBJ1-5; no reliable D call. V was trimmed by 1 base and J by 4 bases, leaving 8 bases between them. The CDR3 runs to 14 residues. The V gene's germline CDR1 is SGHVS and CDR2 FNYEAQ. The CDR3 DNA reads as TGTGCCAGCAGCTTAGGGCAGTCAAATCAGCCCCAGCATTTT. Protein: CASSLGQSNQPQHF. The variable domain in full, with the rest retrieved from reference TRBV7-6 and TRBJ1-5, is GAGVSQSPRYKVTKRGQDVALRCDPISGHVSLYWYRQALGQGPEFLTYFNYEAQQDKSGLPNDRFSAERPEGSISTLTIQRTEQRDSAMYRCASSLGQSNQPQHFGDGTRLSIL.

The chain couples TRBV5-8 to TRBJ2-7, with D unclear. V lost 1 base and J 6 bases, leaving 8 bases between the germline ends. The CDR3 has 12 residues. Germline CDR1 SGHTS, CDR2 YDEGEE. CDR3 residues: CASSLIIREQYF. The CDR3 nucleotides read TGTGCCAGCAGCTTGATAATTCGCGAGCAGTACTTC.

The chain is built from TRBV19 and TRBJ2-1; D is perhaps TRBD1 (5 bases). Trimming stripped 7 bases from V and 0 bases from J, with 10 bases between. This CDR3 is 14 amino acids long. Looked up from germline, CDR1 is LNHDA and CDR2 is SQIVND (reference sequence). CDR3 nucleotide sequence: TGTGCCAGTAAAGGGGCCTCCTCCTACAATGAGCAGTTCTTC. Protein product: CASKGASSYNEQFF.

CDR3 nucleotides: TGCGCCAGCAGCTCCCCCGACAGGGTAGAGAAGACTGAAGCTTTCTTT. It is translated as CASSSPDRVEKTEAFF. The V and J genes are TRBV5-1 and TRBJ1-1; 7 bases align to TRBD1. V shed 3 bases, J shed 5 bases, and the junction held 13 bases outside the gene matches. The length of the CDR3 is 16 residues. CDR1 is SGHRS and CDR2 is YFSETQ in the germline V gene.

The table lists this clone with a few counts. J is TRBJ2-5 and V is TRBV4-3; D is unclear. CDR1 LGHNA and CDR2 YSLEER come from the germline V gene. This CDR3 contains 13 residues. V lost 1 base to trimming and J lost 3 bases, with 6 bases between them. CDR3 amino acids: CASSQGLKETQYF. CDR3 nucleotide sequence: TGCGCCAGCAGCCAAGGACTCAAAGAGACCCAGTACTTC.

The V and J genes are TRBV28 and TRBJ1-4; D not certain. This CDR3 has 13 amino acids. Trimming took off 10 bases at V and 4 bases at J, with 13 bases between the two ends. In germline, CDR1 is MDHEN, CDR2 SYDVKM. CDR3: CATGDGYNEKLFF. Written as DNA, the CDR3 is TGTGCCACCGGAGACGGATATAATGAAAAACTGTTTTTT.

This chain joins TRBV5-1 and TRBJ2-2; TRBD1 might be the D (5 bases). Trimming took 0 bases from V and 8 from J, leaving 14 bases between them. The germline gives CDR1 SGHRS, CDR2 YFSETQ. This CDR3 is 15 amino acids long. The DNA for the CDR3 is TGCGCCAGCAGCTTGGGGGGCTCGCTCGCGGGGGAGCTGTTTTTT. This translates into CASSLGGSLAGELFF.

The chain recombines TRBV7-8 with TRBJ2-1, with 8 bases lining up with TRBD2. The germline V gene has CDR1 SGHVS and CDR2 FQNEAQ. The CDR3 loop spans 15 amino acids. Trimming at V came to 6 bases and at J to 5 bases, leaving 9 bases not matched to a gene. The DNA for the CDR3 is TGTGCCAGCAGAGGACTAGCCCGCGCCGACAATGAGCAGTTCTTC. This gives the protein CASRGLARADNEQFF.

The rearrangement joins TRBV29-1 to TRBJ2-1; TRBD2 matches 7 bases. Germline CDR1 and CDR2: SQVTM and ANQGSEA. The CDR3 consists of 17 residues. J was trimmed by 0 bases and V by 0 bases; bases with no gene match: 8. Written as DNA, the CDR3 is TGCAGCGTTGAAGAATTGCGGGCTAGCGGCTCCTACAATGAGCAGTTCTTC. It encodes CSVEELRASGSYNEQFF.

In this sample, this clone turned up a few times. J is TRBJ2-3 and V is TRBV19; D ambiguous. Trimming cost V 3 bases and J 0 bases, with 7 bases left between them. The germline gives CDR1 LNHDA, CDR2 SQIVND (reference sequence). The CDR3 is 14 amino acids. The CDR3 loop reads CASSITDSTDTQYF. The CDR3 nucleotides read TGTGCCAGTAGTATTACAGATAGCACAGATACGCAGTATTTT.

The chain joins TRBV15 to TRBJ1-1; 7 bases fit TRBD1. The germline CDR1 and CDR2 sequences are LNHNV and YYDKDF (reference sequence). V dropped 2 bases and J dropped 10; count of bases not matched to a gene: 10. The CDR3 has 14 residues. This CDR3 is CATSRPSAPGGAFF. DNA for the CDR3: TGTGCCACCAGCAGACCCAGCGCCCCAGGGGGAGCTTTCTTT.

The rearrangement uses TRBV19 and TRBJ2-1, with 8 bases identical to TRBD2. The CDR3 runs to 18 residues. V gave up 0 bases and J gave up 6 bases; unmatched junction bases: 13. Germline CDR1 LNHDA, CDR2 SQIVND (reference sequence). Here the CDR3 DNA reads TGTGCCAGTAGTATAGATCTAAGCACTAGCGGCTACTTCAATGAGCAGTTCTTC. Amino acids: CASSIDLSTSGYFNEQFF.

This CDR3 is CASSQDRTSYNEQFF. CDR3 sequence (DNA): TGCGCCAGCAGCCAAGACAGGACTTCCTACAATGAGCAGTTCTTC. This chain connects TRBV4-3 to TRBJ2-1; D possibly corresponds to TRBD2 (5 bases). The CDR3 is 15 residues long. Germline V gene lookup returns CDR1 LGHNA and CDR2 YSLEER. The V end was cut by 0 bases, the J end by 1 base, with 7 bases between.

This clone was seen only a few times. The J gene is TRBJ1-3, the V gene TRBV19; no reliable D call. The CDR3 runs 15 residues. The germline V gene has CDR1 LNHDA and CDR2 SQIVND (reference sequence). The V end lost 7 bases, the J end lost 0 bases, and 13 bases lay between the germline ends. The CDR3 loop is CASISTGVSGNTIYF. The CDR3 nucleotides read TGTGCCAGTATATCGACCGGGGTCTCTGGAAACACCATATATTTT.

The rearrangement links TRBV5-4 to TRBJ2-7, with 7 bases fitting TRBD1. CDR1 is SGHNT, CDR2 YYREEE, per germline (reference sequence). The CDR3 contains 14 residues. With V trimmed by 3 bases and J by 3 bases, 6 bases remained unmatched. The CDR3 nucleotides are TGTGCCAGCAGCTCACAGGGGTTGGACTACGAGCAGTACTTC. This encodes CASSSQGLDYEQYF.

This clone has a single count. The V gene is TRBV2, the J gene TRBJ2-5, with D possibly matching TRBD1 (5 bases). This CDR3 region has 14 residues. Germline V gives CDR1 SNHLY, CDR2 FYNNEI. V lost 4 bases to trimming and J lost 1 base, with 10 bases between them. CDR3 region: CASSVVRVQETQYF. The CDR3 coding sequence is TGTGCCAGCAGTGTGGTCAGGGTCCAAGAGACCCAGTACTTC.

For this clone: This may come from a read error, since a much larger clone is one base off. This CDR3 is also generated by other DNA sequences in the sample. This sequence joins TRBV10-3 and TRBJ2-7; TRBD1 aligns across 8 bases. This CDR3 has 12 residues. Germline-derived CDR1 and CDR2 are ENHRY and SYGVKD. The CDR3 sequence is CAISRTGYEQYF. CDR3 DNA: TGTGCTATCAGTAGGACAGGGTACGAGCAGTACTTC.

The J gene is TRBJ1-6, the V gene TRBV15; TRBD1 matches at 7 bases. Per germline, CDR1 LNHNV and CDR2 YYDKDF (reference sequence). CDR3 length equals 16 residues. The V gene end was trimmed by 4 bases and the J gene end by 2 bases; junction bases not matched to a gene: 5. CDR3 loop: CATSIQGPPYNSPLHF. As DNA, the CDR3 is TGTGCCACCAGCATACAGGGGCCCCCCTATAATTCACCCCTCCACTTT.